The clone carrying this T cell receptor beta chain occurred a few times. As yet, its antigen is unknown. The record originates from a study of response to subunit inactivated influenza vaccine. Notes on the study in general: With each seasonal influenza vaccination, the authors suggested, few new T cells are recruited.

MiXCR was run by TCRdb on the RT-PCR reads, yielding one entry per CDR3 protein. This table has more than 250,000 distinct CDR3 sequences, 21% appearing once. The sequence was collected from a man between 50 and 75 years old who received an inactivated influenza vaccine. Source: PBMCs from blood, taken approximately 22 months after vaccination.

CDR3 bases: TGCAGCGGTGGGACTAGCGTATGGGATGAGCAGTTCTTC. Its protein product is CSGGTSVWDEQFF. The chain has TRBV29-1 and TRBJ2-1, with 10 nucleotides matching TRBD2. V shed 7 bases and J 8 bases; nucleotides not matched to a gene: 8. CDR1 is SQVTM and CDR2 is ANQGSEA in the germline V gene. The CDR3 runs 13 residues.